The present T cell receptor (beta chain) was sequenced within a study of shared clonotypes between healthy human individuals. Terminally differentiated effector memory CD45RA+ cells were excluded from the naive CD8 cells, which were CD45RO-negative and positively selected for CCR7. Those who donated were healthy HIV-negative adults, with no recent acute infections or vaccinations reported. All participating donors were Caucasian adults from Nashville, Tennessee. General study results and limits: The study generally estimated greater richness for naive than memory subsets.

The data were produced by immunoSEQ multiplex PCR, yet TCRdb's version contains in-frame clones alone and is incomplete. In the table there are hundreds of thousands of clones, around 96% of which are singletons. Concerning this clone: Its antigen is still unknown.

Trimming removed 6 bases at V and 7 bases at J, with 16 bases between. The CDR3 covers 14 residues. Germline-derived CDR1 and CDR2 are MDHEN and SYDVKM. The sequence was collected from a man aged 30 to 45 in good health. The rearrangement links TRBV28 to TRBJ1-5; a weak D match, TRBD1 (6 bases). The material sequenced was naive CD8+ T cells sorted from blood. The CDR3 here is CASRIRGGGQPQHF. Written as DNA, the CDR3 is TGTGCCAGCAGAATTCGGGGGGGCGGACAGCCCCAGCATTTT.